This is a list of T cell receptor beta chains from one sample in a study of Tregs in tolerant kidney transplant recipients. Generated by immunoSEQ multiplex PCR, the TCRdb table keeps only in-frame clones and is missing some. The data show about 72,000 clones, roughly 89% seen once. The source material was CD8+ T cells from blood, sampled before the transplant. These receptor sequences come from a human donor who received a combined kidney and bone marrow transplant. The CDR3 runs from the conserved cysteine through the conserved F or W. A D gene is named only where the DNA matches it firmly. The size of a clone is reported for some rows only, either as once, few or many, or as a class for expanded clones.

D gene	V gene	J gene	clone size	CDR3 protein	CDR3 DNA
TRBD1	TRBV9	TRBJ1-2	-	CASSVGDRVVANYGYTF	TGTGCCAGCAGCGTAGGGGACAGGGTGGTAGCTAACTATGGCTACACCTTC
TRBD1	TRBV7-9	TRBJ1-6	-	CASRTGVNSPLHF	TGTGCCAGCAGGACAGGGGTTAATTCACCCCTCCACTTT
-	TRBV4-1	TRBJ1-5	-	CASSQTVNQPQHF	TGCGCCAGCAGCCAAACAGTTAATCAGCCCCAGCATTTT
-	TRBV10-1	TRBJ2-1	-	CASSEVSAGNMGQNKNNEQFF	TGCGCCAGCAGTGAAGTCTCGGCAGGGAATATGGGGCAGAATAAAAACAATGAGCAGTTCTTC
TRBD1	TRBV25-1	TRBJ1-2	-	CASSGDRLNYGYTF	TGTGCCAGCAGTGGGGACAGGCTAAACTATGGCTACACCTTC
-	TRBV9	TRBJ1-5	-	CASSVGDSHQPQHF	TGTGCCAGCAGCGTAGGTGACAGTCATCAGCCCCAGCATTTT
-	TRBV19	TRBJ1-2	-	CASSIGSRTAYGYTF	TGTGCCAGTAGTATAGGGAGTCGGACAGCCTATGGCTACACCTTC
TRBD2	TRBV27	TRBJ2-3	few	CASSHSGGARDTQYF	TGTGCCAGCAGCCACAGCGGGGGGGCGAGAGATACGCAGTATTTT
TRBD1	TRBV6-1	TRBJ1-5	-	CASRGTGDQPQHF	TGTGCCAGCAGAGGGACAGGGGATCAGCCCCAGCATTTT
-	TRBV27	TRBJ2-7	-	CASSFQGSHEQYF	TGTGCCAGCAGTTTTCAGGGTAGCCACGAGCAGTACTTC
TRBD2	TRBV4-2	TRBJ2-1	-	CASSQDYPGLALDEQFF	TGTGCCAGCAGCCAAGACTACCCGGGACTAGCGTTAGATGAGCAGTTCTTC
-	TRBV21-1	TRBJ1-5	-	CASSKGGRAGVRSNQPQHF	TGTGCCAGCAGCAAAGGGGGTAGGGCAGGGGTCAGGAGCAATCAGCCCCAGCATTTT
-	TRBV4-3	TRBJ2-5	-	CASSPGGGPQETQYF	TGCGCCAGCAGCCCTGGGGGGGGCCCACAAGAGACCCAGTACTTC
-	TRBV7-8	TRBJ2-7	-	CASSLGAYEQYF	TGTGCCAGCAGCTTAGGCGCTTACGAGCAGTACTTC
-	TRBV6-5	TRBJ1-3	-	CASSGGAAGNTIYF	TGTGCCAGCAGTGGGGGGGCGGCTGGAAACACCATATATTTT
-	TRBV7-9	TRBJ2-7	-	CASSLDRDVEQYF	TGTGCCAGCAGCTTAGACAGGGATGTCGAGCAGTACTTC
TRBD2	TRBV5-6	TRBJ2-1	-	CASSLGLAGAYNEQFF	TGTGCCAGCAGCTTGGGACTAGCGGGGGCCTACAATGAGCAGTTCTTC
-	TRBV7-2	TRBJ1-2	-	CASPSRAGGYTF	TGTGCCAGCCCCAGCAGGGCGGGAGGCTACACCTTC
-	TRBV11-2	TRBJ2-7	-	CASSLGATYEQYF	TGTGCCAGCAGCCTTGGAGCTACCTACGAGCAGTACTTC
TRBD2	TRBV6-4	TRBJ2-2	-	CASSDGRENGELFF	TGTGCCAGCAGTGACGGGCGGGAGAACGGGGAGCTGTTTTTT
-	TRBV11-1	TRBJ2-7	-	CASSDTYEQYF	TGTGCCAGCAGCGACACCTACGAGCAGTACTTC
TRBD1	TRBV2	TRBJ1-5	-	CASSVTGGNQPQHF	TGTGCCAGCAGCGTGACAGGGGGCAATCAGCCCCAGCATTTT
TRBD2	TRBV4-2	TRBJ2-3	-	CASSQTLAGGFTQYF	TGTGCCAGCAGCCAAACCTTAGCGGGAGGGTTTACGCAGTATTTT
TRBD1	TRBV4-1	TRBJ2-3	-	CASSPPGGNTDTQYF	TGCGCCAGCAGCCCGCCAGGGGGCAACACAGATACGCAGTATTTT
-	TRBV7-9	TRBJ2-5	-	CASSLDQEQETQYF	TGTGCCAGCAGCTTAGATCAGGAACAAGAGACCCAGTACTTC
-	TRBV9	TRBJ2-2	-	CASSGWVGSGELFF	TGTGCCAGCAGCGGTTGGGTCGGGTCCGGGGAGCTGTTTTTT
-	TRBV6-6	TRBJ2-5	-	CASSYPQRGETQYF	TGTGCCAGCAGTTACCCACAGAGGGGGGAGACCCAGTACTTC
-	TRBV9	TRBJ1-1	-	CASSPQGTEAFF	TGTGCCAGCAGCCCACAGGGCACTGAAGCTTTCTTT
-	TRBV4-3	TRBJ1-1	-	CASSQERVSDTEAFF	TGCGCCAGCAGCCAAGAGAGGGTATCGGACACTGAAGCTTTCTTT
TRBD2	TRBV4-2	TRBJ2-7	-	CASSQDPAGGYEQYF	TGTGCCAGCAGCCAAGATCCAGCGGGAGGCTACGAGCAGTACTTC
-	TRBV6-1	TRBJ2-7	few	CASSEGFIMDSEQYF	TGTGCCAGCAGTGAAGGGTTTATTATGGACTCGGAGCAGTACTTC
-	TRBV29-1	TRBJ2-1	-	CSAPRSDYAYNEQFF	TGCAGCGCACCTCGTAGCGATTATGCTTACAATGAGCAGTTCTTC
TRBD1	TRBV4-3	TRBJ2-7	-	CASSPQQGARREQYF	TGCGCCAGCAGCCCCCAACAGGGGGCAAGGCGCGAGCAGTACTTC
-	TRBV28	TRBJ1-2	-	CASSLFGRASSPYGYTF	TGTGCCAGCAGTTTGTTCGGCAGGGCCTCCTCCCCTTATGGCTACACCTTC
TRBD1	TRBV11-2	TRBJ2-7	-	CASSLGQGGEQYF	TGTGCCAGCAGCTTAGGACAGGGTGGCGAGCAGTACTTC
TRBD1	TRBV27	TRBJ1-2	-	CASSQGASGYTF	TGTGCCAGCAGTCAGGGGGCGTCGGGCTACACCTTC
TRBD1	TRBV19	TRBJ1-1	once	CASSHGQGRTEAFF	TGTGCCAGTAGCCACGGACAGGGTCGGACTGAAGCTTTCTTT
-	TRBV4-2	TRBJ2-1	-	CASSQDSTGGYNEQFF	TGTGCCAGCAGCCAAGATTCGACAGGCGGGTACAATGAGCAGTTCTTC
-	TRBV27	TRBJ1-5	-	CASSRQINQPQHF	TGTGCCAGCAGCAGACAGATAAATCAGCCCCAGCATTTT
TRBD1	TRBV5-6	TRBJ2-7	-	CASSLDGTGRHEQYF	TGTGCCAGCAGCTTGGACGGGACAGGGAGGCACGAGCAGTACTTC
-	TRBV11-2	TRBJ2-7	-	CASSLVRGTYEQYF	TGTGCCAGCAGCTTAGTTAGGGGGACCTACGAGCAGTACTTC